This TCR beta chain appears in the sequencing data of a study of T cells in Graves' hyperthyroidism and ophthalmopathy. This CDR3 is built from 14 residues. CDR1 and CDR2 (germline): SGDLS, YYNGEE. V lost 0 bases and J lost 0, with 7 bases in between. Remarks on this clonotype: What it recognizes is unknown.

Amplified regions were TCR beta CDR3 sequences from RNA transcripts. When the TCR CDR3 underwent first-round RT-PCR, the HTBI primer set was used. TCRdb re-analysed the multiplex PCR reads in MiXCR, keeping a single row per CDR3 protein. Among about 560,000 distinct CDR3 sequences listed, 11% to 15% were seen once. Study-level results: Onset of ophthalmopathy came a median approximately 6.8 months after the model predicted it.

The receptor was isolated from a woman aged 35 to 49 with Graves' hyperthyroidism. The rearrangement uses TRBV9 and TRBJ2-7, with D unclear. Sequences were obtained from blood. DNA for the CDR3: TGTGCCAGCAGCGTAGGACCCAGCTCCTACGAGCAGTACTTC. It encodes CASSVGPSSYEQYF. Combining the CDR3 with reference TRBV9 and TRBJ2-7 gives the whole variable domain DSGVTQTPKHLITATGQRVTLRCSPRSGDLSVYWYQQSLDQGLQFLIQYYNGEERAKGNILERFSAQQFPDLHSELNLSSLELGDSALYFCASSVGPSSYEQYFGPGTRLTVT.